This TCR beta chain was recovered during a study of graft-versus-host responses after intestinal transplantation. Looking at the study overall: Among the recipients, transplants were multivisceral, liver-intestinal, or isolated intestinal. Study-level findings and limits: Investigators detected GvH clones in recipient marrow, with some emerging earlier in ileum or blood. Allograft clonal ratios (graft-versus-host to host-versus-graft) were high in patients who had graft-donor T cell macrochimerism.

Concerning this clone: The antigen is not known.

The table came from immunoSEQ multiplex PCR; TCRdb's copy has only in-frame clones and leaves some out. The sample lists more than 95,000 clones, more than 75% occurring once. This clonotype was sampled from a human donor who received an intestinal transplant. This specimen consisted of unstimulated CD4+ T cells sorted from spleen or lymph node cells, obtained before intestinal transplant.

CDR3 sequence: CASRLAGGTYNEQFF. DNA for the CDR3: TGTGCCAGCAGATTAGCGGGAGGGACCTACAATGAGCAGTTCTTC. This rearrangement joins TRBV6-5 to TRBJ2-1; 11 nucleotides line up with TRBD2. Germline CDR1 reads MNHEY; CDR2 reads SVGAGI. V trimming: 6 bases; J trimming: 2 bases; junction bases outside the gene matches: 3. The CDR3 is 15 residues long.